This T cell receptor (beta chain) was documented in a study of lymphopenia after photon versus proton radiotherapy. The repertoire was sequenced with immunoSEQ multiplex PCR; TCRdb's copy has only in-frame clones and lacks some. This table holds 55,000 to 70,000 clones, around 88% found once. Overall study results and limits: Better survival with proton therapy was suggested as possible, not demonstrated. A bigger post-nadir fall in TCR diversity correlated inversely with survival time in deceased patients.

Comments on this clone: As yet, its antigen is unknown.

CDR1 is MNHNY, CDR2 SVGAGI, per germline (reference sequence). This CDR3 has 14 amino acids. J was trimmed by 6 bases and V by 5 bases; bases with no gene match: 7. V is TRBV6-6 and J is TRBJ2-5, with 9 bases that match TRBD2. The TCR sequence derives from a man between 35 and 55 years old with gastric cancer. Sequenced material: peripheral blood, taken from a patient treated with photon-based radiotherapy. CDR3 bases: TGTGCCAGCAGTCCGGGACTAGCTTTCAAGACCCAGTACTTC. This codes for CASSPGLAFKTQYF.